This paragraph covers one T cell receptor (beta chain) sequence. This sample is part of a study of blood T cell repertoires in COVID-19. Using immunoSEQ multiplex PCR, the repertoire was profiled, and TCRdb retains in-frame clones only, with some absent. The data show 170,000 or so clones, more than 75% seen once. All enrollees were about 18 to 89 years old and from 25 or so US areas. With 5 bases clipped from V and 0 bases from J, the junction kept 5 bases outside the gene matches. This CDR3 comprises 16 residues. The germline V gene encodes CDR1 KGHSH and CDR2 LQKENI. This clonotype was obtained from a woman in her fifties or sixties who had recovered from COVID-19. The sequenced sample consisted of PBMCs or T cells enriched from blood (not recorded which). This chain joins TRBV18 and TRBJ1-5; TRBD1 aligns across 9 bases. The CDR3 here is CASSGQGLYSNQPQHF. DNA for the CDR3: TGTGCCAGCTCAGGACAGGGGCTATATAGCAATCAGCCCCAGCATTTT.